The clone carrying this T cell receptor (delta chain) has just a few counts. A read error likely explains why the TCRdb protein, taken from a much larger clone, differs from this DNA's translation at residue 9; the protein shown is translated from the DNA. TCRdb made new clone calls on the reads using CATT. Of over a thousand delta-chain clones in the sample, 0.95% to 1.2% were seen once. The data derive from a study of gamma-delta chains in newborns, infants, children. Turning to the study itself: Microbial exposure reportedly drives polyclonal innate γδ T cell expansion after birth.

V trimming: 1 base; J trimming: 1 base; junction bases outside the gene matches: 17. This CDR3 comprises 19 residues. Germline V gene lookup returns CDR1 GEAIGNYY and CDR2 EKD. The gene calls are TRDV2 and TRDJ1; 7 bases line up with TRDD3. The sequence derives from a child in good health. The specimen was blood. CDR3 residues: CACDTLTGEATSATDKLIF. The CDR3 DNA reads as TGTGCCTGTGACACTCTGACTGGGGAAGCCACGTCCGCCACCGATAAACTCATCTTT.